This T cell receptor beta chain was observed in a study of post-analysis software for immune sequencing data. Study-wide results and limits: A few TRBV segments appeared more often in patients than in controls, and TRBV5-6, TRBV5-1 and TRBV20-1 were among these. A significant reduction in normalized Chao1 diversity was observed in multiple sclerosis patients versus controls. Same-batch preparations were strongly co-clustered by F measure.

Trimming removed 5 bases from V and 5 bases from J, with 16 bases in between. The CDR3 totals 15 residues. The germline V gene has CDR1 SGHRS and CDR2 YFSETQ. This clonotype was counted between two and nine times. The antigen remains undetermined. cDNA libraries for TCR beta contained unique molecular identifiers. Roughly 500,000 cDNA molecules were obtained from roughly 1 to 10 million T cells. Each CDR3 protein is one row after TCRdb ran MiXCR on the PCR reads. The sample lists fewer than 550,000 distinct CDR3 sequences, approximately 34% occurring once. Sequencing was done on a sample of blood. This TCR was sampled from a girl between 2 and 17 years old with multiple sclerosis. This sequence joins TRBV5-1 and TRBJ2-2; perhaps TRBD1 as D (6 bases). The CDR3 DNA reads as TGCGCCAGCAGTCGTTCAGGGGATCATACCGGGGAGCTGTTTTTT. Protein product: CASSRSGDHTGELFF.